These 2 T cell receptor beta chains were all obtained from the same sample, sequenced in a study of cytomegalovirus exposure and HLA in healthy donors. Researchers ran the PCR with 60 Vbeta and 13 Jbeta primers. Sequencing was performed with immunoSEQ multiplex PCR; in TCRdb, only in-frame clones are kept and a portion is missing. Here the sample spans 150,000 or so clones, approximately 82% being singletons. Source material: PBMCs. Every receptor here comes from a woman in her thirties or forties in good health and CMV-seronegative.

The rearrangement uses TRBV19 and TRBJ1-1; 8 bases match TRBD1. The CDR3 spans 14 residues. From germline, CDR1 is LNHDA and CDR2 SQIVND (reference sequence). Trimming took 7 bases from V and 7 from J; bases not matched to a gene: 11. CDR3 loop: CASIRIQGGREAFF. The CDR3 DNA sequence: TGTGCCAGTATCCGTATACAGGGGGGCCGTGAAGCTTTCTTT.

The chain employs TRBV18 and TRBJ1-2; 9 bases are a match to TRBD1. The J segment lost 7 bases and the V segment lost 2 bases, leaving 11 bases of the junction unmatched. The CDR3 consists of 16 residues. Germline V gene sequence: CDR1 KGHSH, CDR2 LQKENI. In DNA, the CDR3 is TGTGCCAGCTCACCAAGGGGACAGGGCGGAATTCGTGGCTACACCTTC. This encodes CASSPRGQGGIRGYTF.